Detailed here is one TCR beta chain. What it recognizes is unknown. Here the gene names and germline are mouse. The observed sequence ends 1 residue before the CDR3 terminus, with the missing tail filled in from the germline J gene. The V and J ends lost 0 bases and 0 bases respectively, with 10 bases between them. The CDR3 extends over 16 amino acids. From germline, CDR1 is LGHNA and CDR2 YNLKQL (reference sequence). TCRdb's copy holds only in-frame clones and misses some; the assay was immunoSEQ multiplex PCR. Of approximately 45,000 clones detected, approximately 70% appear once; the ten largest clones hold around 0.5%. These data originate in a study of tissue T cells after allogeneic stem cell transplantation. Study conclusions and caveats: This small cohort was clinically heterogeneous, and sampling depth was a limitation. Shared clones across patients were few; motif clustering revealed tissue-specific shared signatures.

This clonotype was sampled from a pool of C57BL/6 mice in good health. The chain joins TRBV5 to TRBJ2-3, with D unresolved. The specimen sequenced was sorted cells pooled from one or two spleens. CDR3 DNA (partial): TGTGCCAGCAGCCAAGATGGTGAGACTAGTGCAGAAACGCTGTAT. Residues: CASSQDGETSAETLY. The whole CDR3 protein is CASSQDGETSAETLYF.